This TCR delta chain comes out of a study of Vδ1+ human thymocytes. After alphabeta T cell depletion, CD3+ Vdelta1+ Vdelta2- thymocytes were sorted. Sequences come from RNA converted to cDNA by reverse transcription. Multiplex PCR used pooled V-gene forward primers and a constant-region reverse primer to amplify CDR3s. TCRdb fed the multiplex PCR reads into CATT to redo clone calling. The sample has about 75,000 delta-chain clones; around 35% are singletons. V dropped 4 bases and J dropped 2; count of bases not matched to a gene: 26. This CDR3 has 23 residues. Germline V gene sequence: CDR1 TSWWSYY, CDR2 QGS. Findings and caveats of the study: In the thymus, TRG and TRD repertoires looked highly polyclonal with Gaussian CDR3 lengths.

This clone was recorded a few times. Its antigen is unknown. This clonotype was sampled from a boy in the first two years of life who had congenital heart surgery. Input material: Vdelta1+ gamma-delta thymocytes from the thymus. Subset noted: FACS-sorted CD3+ TCRalphabeta- TCRVdelta1+ TCRVdelta2- thymocytes. The J gene is TRDJ2, the V gene TRDV1, with 9 positions matching TRDD2. The CDR3 DNA reads as TGTGCTCTTGGGGTCCGGCCTTCCTACCTGGGGGTTCAAACCCCATACTTGACAGCACAACTCTTCTTT. As protein: CALGVRPSYLGVQTPYLTAQLFF.